The sequence of this TCR beta chain was determined in a study of shared clonotypes between healthy human individuals. Study background: The study enrolled a couple of women and three men aged 18 to 49. Used for every donor were three CD4 naive, three CD4 memory, two CD8 naive and one CD8 memory plate.

Germline loops: CDR1 KGHSH, CDR2 LQKENI. V gave up 3 bases and J gave up 0 bases, with 12 bases separating them. The CDR3 has 16 residues. Comments on this clone: The target antigen is unknown.

Sequencing used immunoSEQ multiplex PCR; TCRdb keeps in-frame clones, though not all of them. Seen here are some 2.3 million clones, approximately 95% observed once, and the top ten hold about 0.37%. General study results and limits: Lower generation probabilities were found for non-shared clonotypes than for those shared by all four donors.

CD45RA+ naive and CD45RA-negative memory subsets were separated from CD4+ cells. The J gene is TRBJ1-3, the V gene TRBV18; D gene ambiguous. The source material was naive CD4+ T cells from PBMCs. Subset of the sample: CD45RA+ positively selected. This receptor was identified in a man younger than 30 in good health. Some clones in this sample may be carry-over from other donors' samples. In nucleotides, the CDR3 is TGTGCCAGCTCACCGTCGCGGGGTTTCTCTGGAAACACCATATATTTT. Translation gives CASSPSRGFSGNTIYF.